This T cell receptor beta chain was identified during a study of CD8+ T cells in alopecia areata. Whole-study context: Treatment of the treated patients consisted of oral tofacitinib, 5 to 10 mg twice daily.

After isolation, RNA underwent reverse transcription to generate cDNA as the sequencing template. Profiled with immunoSEQ multiplex PCR; TCRdb holds only in-frame clones, not every one. The sample includes 200,000 to 250,000 clones, about three fifths seen only once; the top ten take around 1.6%. The treatment is: oral pan-JAK inhibitor, 5-10 mg twice daily. Peripheral blood, together with lesional scalp punch biopsies, was collected from alopecia areata patients. Cell sorting was applied to PBMCs, and CD4+ and CD8+ T cells were collected. Study-level points and caveats: Sequencing of scalp samples also captures resident alphabeta T cells of normal skin.

A note on this clone: Its antigen is currently unknown.

The CDR3 is 11 residues long. The V end was cut by 5 bases, the J end by 5 bases, with 10 bases between. Per germline, CDR1 SQVTM and CDR2 ANQGSEA. The sequence came from a human donor with alopecia areata. The chain links TRBV29-1 to TRBJ2-7; no clear D gene. Sequencing was performed on CD4+ T cells sorted from blood, taken at week 4, from a patient treated with tofacitinib. The CDR3 is CSVLGFNEQYF. CDR3 nucleotide sequence: TGCAGCGTTCTGGGTTTTAACGAGCAGTACTTC.